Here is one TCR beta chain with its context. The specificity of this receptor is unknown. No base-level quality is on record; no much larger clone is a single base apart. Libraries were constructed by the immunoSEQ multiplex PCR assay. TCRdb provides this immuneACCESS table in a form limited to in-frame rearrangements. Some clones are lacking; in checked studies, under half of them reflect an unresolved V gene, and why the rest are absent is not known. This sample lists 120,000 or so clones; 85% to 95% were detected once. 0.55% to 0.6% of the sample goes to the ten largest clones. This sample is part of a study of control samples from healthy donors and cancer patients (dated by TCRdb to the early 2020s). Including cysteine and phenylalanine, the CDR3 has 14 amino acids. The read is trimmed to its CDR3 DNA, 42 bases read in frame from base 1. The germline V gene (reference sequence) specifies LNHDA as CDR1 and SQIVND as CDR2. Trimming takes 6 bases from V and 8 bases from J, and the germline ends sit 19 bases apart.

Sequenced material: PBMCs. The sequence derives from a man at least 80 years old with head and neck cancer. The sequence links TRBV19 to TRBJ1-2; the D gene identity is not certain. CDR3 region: CASSTQGRRGGYTF. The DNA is TGTGCCAGTAGCACACAAGGTCGACGCGGGGGCTACACCTTC.